The 29 T cell receptor beta chains listed next were all sequenced from one sample in a study of cytomegalovirus exposure and HLA in healthy donors. Primers for the PCR totalled 60 Vbeta and 13 Jbeta. The data were produced by immunoSEQ multiplex PCR, yet TCRdb's version contains in-frame clones alone and is incomplete. Here the sample spans under 200,000 clones, about four fifths being singletons. The specimen sequenced was PBMCs. These receptors came from a woman in her 50s in good health and CMV-seronegative.

The chain couples TRBV15 to TRBJ1-2; TRBD1 matches 7 bases. J lost 6 bases, V lost 1 base, and 5 bases had no gene match. Germline CDR1 reads LNHNV; CDR2 reads YYDKDF (reference sequence). This CDR3 comprises 14 residues. As DNA, the CDR3 is TGTGCCACCAGCAGAGGAGGGGGCGGAGATGGCTACACCTTC. Translated: CATSRGGGGDGYTF.

The genes are TRBV28 and TRBJ2-1, with 8 bases fitting TRBD2. V was pared by 2 bases and J by 8 bases, with 8 bases of the junction left unmatched. The CDR3 loop spans 15 amino acids. The germline gives CDR1 MDHEN, CDR2 SYDVKM. The CDR3 protein is CASSLLGAGVDEQFF. The CDR3 nucleotides are TGTGCCAGCAGTTTACTAGGAGCGGGAGTCGATGAGCAGTTCTTC.

V and J are TRBV2 and TRBJ2-5; a possible D gene is TRBD2 (6 bases). The CDR3 is 11 amino acids. V lost 8 bases and J 5 bases, leaving 9 bases between the germline ends. The germline gives CDR1 SNHLY, CDR2 FYNNEI. The CDR3 nucleotides are TGTGCCAGCGTTGCGGGGGAGACCCAGTACTTC. It is translated as CASVAGETQYF.

The chain uses TRBV7-9 and TRBJ1-2; D uncertain. Trimming cost V 5 bases and J 9 bases, with 19 bases left between them. The length of the CDR3 is 14 residues. CDR1 is SEHNR, CDR2 FQNEAQ, per germline (reference sequence). The CDR3 coding sequence is TGTGCCAGCAGCCCTGAGGTTCGAAGCGAAAGCTACACCTTC. Protein sequence: CASSPEVRSESYTF.

The rearrangement joins TRBV27 to TRBJ2-1; TRBD2 aligns across 11 bases. Losses at the gene ends were 0 bases for V and 15 bases for J; bases not matched to a gene: 4. The germline gives CDR1 MNHEY, CDR2 SMNVEV (reference sequence). The CDR3 extends over 13 amino acids. The CDR3 spells CASSLSKLAGVFF. The DNA of the CDR3 is TGTGCCAGCAGTTTATCGAAACTAGCGGGAGTGTTCTTC.

This chain joins TRBV7-6 and TRBJ2-3, with TRBD2 matching over 16 bases. Trimming at V came to 2 bases and at J to 3 bases, leaving 14 bases not matched to a gene. Germline CDR1 SGHVS, CDR2 FNYEAQ. The CDR3 loop spans 21 amino acids. The CDR3 reads CASSLRAGTSGGATWTDTQYF. The CDR3 DNA reads TGTGCCAGCAGCTTAAGGGCCGGGACTAGCGGGGGGGCAACATGGACAGATACGCAGTATTTT. Combining the CDR3 with reference TRBV7-6 and TRBJ2-3 gives the whole variable domain GAGVSQSPRYKVTKRGQDVALRCDPISGHVSLYWYRQALGQGPEFLTYFNYEAQQDKSGLPNDRFSAERPEGSISTLTIQRTEQRDSAMYRCASSLRAGTSGGATWTDTQYFGPGTRLTVL.

This chain joins TRBV2 and TRBJ1-5; D is possibly TRBD1 (5 bases). In germline, CDR1 is SNHLY, CDR2 FYNNEI. V was cut by 6 bases and J by 0 bases, with 12 bases left in between. This CDR3 has 15 residues. This chain's CDR3 is CASRGGVNSNQPQHF. As DNA, the CDR3 is TGTGCCAGCAGGGGAGGGGTTAATAGCAATCAGCCCCAGCATTTT.

The rearrangement links TRBV10-1 to TRBJ2-5, with TRBD1 as a possible D gene (5 bases). This CDR3 has 13 residues. From germline, CDR1 is WNHNN and CDR2 SYGVQD (reference sequence). Trimming took 3 bases from V and 5 from J, leaving 10 bases between them. In DNA, the CDR3 is TGCGCCAGCAGTGATAGGGGCCTGGAGACCCAGTACTTC. It yields the protein CASSDRGLETQYF.

The CDR3 sequence is CASSLTATNYGYTF. For the CDR3, the DNA is TGTGCCAGCAGTTTGACAGCAACTAACTATGGCTACACCTTC. The V call is TRBV28, the J call TRBJ1-2; TRBD1 is a possible D gene (5 bases). Germline loops: CDR1 MDHEN, CDR2 SYDVKM. This CDR3 has 14 residues. With 3 bases removed from V and 0 bases from J, the gap between germline ends came to 8 bases.

This chain links TRBV28 with TRBJ2-7, with 7 bases identical to TRBD2. V shed 7 bases, J shed 6 bases, and the junction held 15 bases outside the gene matches. The CDR3 loop spans 15 amino acids. Germline lookup yields CDR1 MDHEN and CDR2 SYDVKM. DNA for the CDR3: TGTGCCAGCACCAATCGCGGGGGTTTGAGTTTCGAGCAGTACTTC. Protein sequence: CASTNRGGLSFEQYF.

This clone was counted only a few times. Other DNA sequences in this specimen translate into the identical CDR3. This chain joins TRBV7-9 and TRBJ2-3; 8 bases line up with TRBD2. Trimming removed 6 bases from V and 3 bases from J; junction bases left unmatched: 8. From germline, CDR1 is SEHNR and CDR2 FQNEAQ (reference sequence). The CDR3 covers 15 residues. The CDR3 loop reads CASRREGGSTDTQYF. The CDR3 DNA is TGTGCCAGCAGACGGGAGGGCGGGAGTACAGATACGCAGTATTTT. Complete variable domain (other parts from reference TRBV7-9 and TRBJ2-3): DTGVSQNPRHKITKRGQNVTFRCDPISEHNRLYWYRQTLGQGPEFLTYFQNEAQLEKSRLLSDRFSAERPKGSFSTLEIQRTEQGDSAMYLCASRREGGSTDTQYFGPGTRLTVL.

Remarks on this clone: The sample has other DNA sequences that encode this CDR3 too. The chain links TRBV5-1 to TRBJ1-1; D remains ambiguous. Looked up from germline, CDR1 is SGHRS and CDR2 is YFSETQ. This CDR3 spans 14 amino acids. V was clipped by 0 bases and J by 5 bases, with 11 bases between them. The CDR3 region is CASSLGGGGTEAFF. The CDR3 region has the DNA TGCGCCAGCAGCTTGGGAGGAGGAGGGACTGAAGCTTTCTTT. The full variable domain, with the rest looked up from reference TRBV5-1 and TRBJ1-1, is KAGVTQTPRYLIKTRGQQVTLSCSPISGHRSVSWYQQTPGQGLQFLFEYFSETQRNKGNFPGRFSGRQFSNSRSEMNVSTLELGDSALYLCASSLGGGGTEAFFGQGTRLTVV.

To note about this clone: Relative to the germline gene, one junction end is altered; a read error may explain this. V and J are TRBV15 and TRBJ1-1, with D maybe TRBD1 (5 bases). Germline assignment: CDR1 LNHNV and CDR2 YYDKDF (reference sequence). This CDR3 has 15 amino acids. CDR3 protein: CATSRGGTGNTEASF. The CDR3 nucleotides read TGTGCCACCAGCAGGGGAGGGACGGGGAACACTGAAGCTTCCTTT.

This chain links TRBV6-1 with TRBJ2-7, with D possibly matching TRBD1 (5 bases). The V end was cut by 7 bases, the J end by 3 bases, with 16 bases between. Germline CDR1 MNHNS, CDR2 SASEGT. This CDR3 is built from 14 residues. The CDR3 reads CASTQGVLYYEQYF. The CDR3 DNA sequence: TGTGCCAGCACGCAGGGCGTTCTTTACTACGAGCAGTACTTC.

The table lists this clone with a count of one. The chain joins TRBV6-1 to TRBJ2-5, with 9 bases fitting TRBD2. The assigned J gene may be wrong: the sequence end matches TRBJ2-7 better. Germline lookup yields CDR1 MNHNS and CDR2 SASEGT. This CDR3 region has 16 residues. The CDR3 DNA reads TGTGCCAGCAGTGGAGGGAAACTAGCGGGCCCCTACGAGCAGTACTTC. It specifies CASSGGKLAGPYEQYF.

The rearrangement links TRBV9 to TRBJ2-2; 9 bases align to TRBD1. Germline trimming cut 0 bases from V and 5 bases from J; bases unmatched to any gene: 5. CDR3 size: 16 residues. Germline CDR1 and CDR2: SGDLS and YYNGEE. The CDR3 nucleotides are TGTGCCAGCAGCGTAGAACAGGGGGCAGGGACCGGGGAGCTGTTTTTT. Amino acid sequence: CASSVEQGAGTGELFF.

The chain couples TRBV5-1 to TRBJ2-5; 14 bases line up with TRBD2. The DNA end lines up better with TRBJ2-7; the J call may be wrong. This CDR3 spans 16 amino acids. Germline V gives CDR1 SGHRS, CDR2 YFSETQ. The CDR3 DNA sequence: TGCGCCAGCAGCTTGGGACTAGCGGGGGGGATCTACGAGCAGTACTTC. Residues: CASSLGLAGGIYEQYF.

The CDR3 sequence: CASRAVQGPLDEQYF. As DNA, the CDR3 is TGTGCCAGCCGGGCCGTCCAGGGGCCCCTTGACGAGCAGTACTTC. The rearrangement joins TRBV19 to TRBJ2-5, with D maybe TRBD1 (6 bases). The J call is uncertain, as TRBJ2-7 better fits the DNA end. The CDR3 is 15 residues long. Germline V gene sequence: CDR1 LNHDA, CDR2 SQIVND (reference sequence).

The V gene is TRBV7-2, the J gene TRBJ1-5; D unresolved. Germline values: CDR1 SGHTA, CDR2 FQGNSA. This CDR3 is 16 amino acids long. The V end was cut by 3 bases, the J end by 0 bases, with 12 bases between. Here the CDR3 reads CASSFGQAYSNQPQHF. The DNA of the CDR3 is TGTGCCAGCAGCTTTGGTCAGGCTTATAGCAATCAGCCCCAGCATTTT.

V and J are TRBV2 and TRBJ1-1; a weak D match, TRBD1 (5 bases). Germline V gene sequence: CDR1 SNHLY, CDR2 FYNNEI. There are 12 residues in the CDR3. Trimming removed 2 bases at V and 11 bases at J, with 12 bases between. The CDR3 loop reads CASSEWRGRAFF. CDR3 DNA: TGTGCCAGCAGTGAATGGAGGGGTCGCGCTTTCTTT.

The genes are TRBV28 and TRBJ2-7, with D possibly matching TRBD1 (6 bases). Germline V lookup: CDR1 MDHEN, CDR2 SYDVKM. V lost 8 bases and J 3 bases, leaving 11 bases between the germline ends. CDR3 length equals 12 residues. CDR3 bases: TGTGCCAGCTACGCCAGGGGCTACGAGCAGTACTTC. It is translated as CASYARGYEQYF.

The chain is built from TRBV4-1 and TRBJ2-2; D uncertain. The CDR3 has 15 residues. Trimming removed 1 base at V and 5 bases at J, with 11 bases between. Germline V gene data show CDR1 as MGHRA and CDR2 as YSYEKL. CDR3 region: CASSQVGRMTGELFF. The CDR3 DNA sequence: TGCGCCAGCAGCCAAGTTGGCAGAATGACCGGGGAGCTGTTTTTT.

This clone was counted only a few times. V gene TRBV4-3 combines with J gene TRBJ2-3; 10 bases are a match to TRBD2. Germline CDR1 is LGHNA and CDR2 is YSLEER. CDR3 length: 16 residues. V lost 1 base and J lost 5; bases outside the gene matches: 6. In DNA form, the CDR3 reads TGCGCCAGCAGCCAAGCCAAGCGGGAGGGCCGAGATACGCAGTATTTT. Protein: CASSQAKREGRDTQYF.

Worth noting for this clone: Mismatch with germline at one junction end may stem from a read error. The chain employs TRBV11-3 and TRBJ1-3; D call uncertain. Germline values: CDR1 SGHNT, CDR2 YENEEA. CDR3 length: 15 amino acids. CDR3 sequence reads: CASSLASSSGNTIYF. For the CDR3, the DNA is TGTGCCAGCAGTTTAGCATCCAGCTCTGGAAACACCATATATTTT. Full variable domain (missing parts from reference TRBV11-3 and TRBJ1-3): EAGVVQSPRYKIIEKKQPVAFWCNPISGHNTLYWYLQNLGQGPELLIRYENEEAVDDSQLPKDRFSAERLKGVDSTLKIQPAELGDSAVYLCASSLASSSGNTIYFGEGSWLTVV.

The chain links TRBV7-9 to TRBJ1-3; 9 bases are a match to TRBD1. The CDR3 is 14 residues long. Germline V lookup: CDR1 SEHNR, CDR2 FQNEAQ (reference sequence). V shed 4 bases, J shed 4 bases, and the junction held 2 bases outside the gene matches. The CDR3 DNA is TGTGCCAGCAGCTCGGGGACAGGGGGAAACACCATATATTTT. As protein: CASSSGTGGNTIYF.

The chain has TRBV7-2 and TRBJ1-2; a possible D gene is TRBD1 (5 bases). Per germline, CDR1 SGHTA and CDR2 FQGNSA. The CDR3 has 12 amino acids. The V gene lost 6 bases and the J gene lost 8 bases, with 13 bases spanning the gap. CDR3 residues: CASSFPGGGYTF. CDR3 coding DNA: TGTGCCAGCAGTTTTCCCGGGGGGGGCTACACCTTC.

The chain carries TRBV28 and TRBJ2-7; no definite D call. The CDR3 sequence is 15 residues long. Trimming took 3 bases from V and 7 from J, leaving 19 bases between them. The V gene's germline CDR1 is MDHEN and CDR2 SYDVKM. As DNA, the CDR3 is TGTGCCAGCAGTTTCCCCCGCGGCTGGATAGAAGAGCAGTACTTC. Its translation: CASSFPRGWIEEQYF. Full variable domain (remainder filled in from reference TRBV28 and TRBJ2-7): DVKVTQSSRYLVKRTGEKVFLECVQDMDHENMFWYRQDPGLGLRLIYFSYDVKMKEKGDIPEGYSVSREKKERFSLILESASTNQTSMYLCASSFPRGWIEEQYFGPGTRLTVT.

The DNA for the CDR3 is TGTGCCAGCAGCTTAGGGCCTAGAACCTCTAAAGAGACCCAGTACTTC. This gives the protein CASSLGPRTSKETQYF. The rearrangement joins TRBV7-2 to TRBJ2-5; unclear D gene. CDR1 is SGHTA, CDR2 FQGNSA, per germline. This CDR3 comprises 16 residues. The V end lost 1 base, the J end lost 3 bases, and 15 bases lay between the germline ends.

The DNA of the CDR3 is TGTGCCAGCCTTCGGGGGGGGGCGGCAGATACGCAGTATTTT. Translating gives CASLRGGAADTQYF. The rearrangement uses TRBV7-9 and TRBJ2-3, with TRBD2 matching over 8 bases. After removal of 8 bases from V and 4 bases from J, the junction contained 8 bases not matched to a gene. Germline V lookup: CDR1 SEHNR, CDR2 FQNEAQ (reference sequence). The CDR3 runs to 14 residues.